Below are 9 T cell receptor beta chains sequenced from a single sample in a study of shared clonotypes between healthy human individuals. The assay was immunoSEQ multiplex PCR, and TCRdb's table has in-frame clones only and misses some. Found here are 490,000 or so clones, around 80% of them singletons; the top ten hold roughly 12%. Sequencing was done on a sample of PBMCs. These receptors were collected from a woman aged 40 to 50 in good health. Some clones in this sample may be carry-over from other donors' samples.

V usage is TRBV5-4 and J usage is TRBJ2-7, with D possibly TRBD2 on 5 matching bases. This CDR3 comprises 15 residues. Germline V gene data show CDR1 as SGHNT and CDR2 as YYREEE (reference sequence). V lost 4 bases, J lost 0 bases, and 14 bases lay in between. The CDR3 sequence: CASSPPRASSYEQYF. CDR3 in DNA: TGTGCCAGCAGCCCCCCGCGGGCAAGCTCCTACGAGCAGTACTTC.

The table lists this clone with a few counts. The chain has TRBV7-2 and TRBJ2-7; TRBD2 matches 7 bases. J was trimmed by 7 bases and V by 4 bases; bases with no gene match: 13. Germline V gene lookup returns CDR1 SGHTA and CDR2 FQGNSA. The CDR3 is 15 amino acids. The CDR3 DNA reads TGTGCCAGCAGCTCCGCGACTAGCTCTGCCGGGGAGCAGTACTTC. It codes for CASSSATSSAGEQYF.

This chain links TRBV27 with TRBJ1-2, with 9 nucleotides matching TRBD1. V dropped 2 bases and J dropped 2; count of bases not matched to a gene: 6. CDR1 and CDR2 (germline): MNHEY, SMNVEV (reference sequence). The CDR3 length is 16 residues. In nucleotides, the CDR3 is TGTGCCAGCAGTTTAAGCTCGGGGACAGGGAACTATGGCTACACCTTC. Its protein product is CASSLSSGTGNYGYTF.

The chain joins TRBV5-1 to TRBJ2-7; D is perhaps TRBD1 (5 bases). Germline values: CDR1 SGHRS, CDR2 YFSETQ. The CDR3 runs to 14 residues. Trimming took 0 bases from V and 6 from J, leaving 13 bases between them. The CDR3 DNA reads TGCGCCAGCAGCTTGGCAGGGAAACTGTTCGAGCAGTACTTC. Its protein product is CASSLAGKLFEQYF.

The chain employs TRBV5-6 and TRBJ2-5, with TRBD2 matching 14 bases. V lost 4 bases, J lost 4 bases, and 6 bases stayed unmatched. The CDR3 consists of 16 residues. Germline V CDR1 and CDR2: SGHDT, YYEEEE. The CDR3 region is CASSPGLAGGGETQYF. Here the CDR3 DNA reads TGTGCCAGCAGCCCTGGACTAGCGGGAGGAGGAGAGACCCAGTACTTC.

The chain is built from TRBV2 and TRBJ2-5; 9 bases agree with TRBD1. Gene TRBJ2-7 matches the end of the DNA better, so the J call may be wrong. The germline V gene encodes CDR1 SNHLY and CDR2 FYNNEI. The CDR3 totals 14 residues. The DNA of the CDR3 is TGTGCCAGCAGAGAGACAGGGGGTTTATACGAGCAGTACTTC. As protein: CASRETGGLYEQYF.

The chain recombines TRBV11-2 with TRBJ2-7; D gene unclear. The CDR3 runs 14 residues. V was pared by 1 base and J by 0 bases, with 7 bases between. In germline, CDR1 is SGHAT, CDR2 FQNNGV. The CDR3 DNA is TGTGCCAGCAGCTTAGCCGAGAGCTCCTACGAGCAGTACTTC. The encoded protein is CASSLAESSYEQYF.

The CDR3 DNA reads TGTGCCTGCGATCCAGGGGGCAGTTCACCCCTCCACTTT. Protein: CACDPGGSSPLHF. V is TRBV30 and J is TRBJ1-6; 8 bases map to TRBD1. Germline V gives CDR1 GTSNPN, CDR2 SVGIG (reference sequence). This CDR3 contains 13 residues. The J segment lost 9 bases and the V segment lost 6 bases, leaving 7 bases of the junction unmatched.

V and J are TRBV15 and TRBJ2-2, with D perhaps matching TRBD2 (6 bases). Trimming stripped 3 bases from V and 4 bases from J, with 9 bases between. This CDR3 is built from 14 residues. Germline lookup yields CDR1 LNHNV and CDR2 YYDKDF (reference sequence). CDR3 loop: CATSRAGGTGELFF. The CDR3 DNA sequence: TGTGCCACCAGCAGGGCCGGGGGCACCGGGGAGCTGTTTTTT. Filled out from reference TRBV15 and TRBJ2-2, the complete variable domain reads DAMVIQNPRYQVTQFGKPVTLSCSQTLNHNVMYWYQQKSSQAPKLLFHYYDKDFNNEADTPDNFQSRRPNTSFCFLDIRSPGLGDTAMYLCATSRAGGTGELFFGEGSRLTVL.